This TCR beta chain was identified during a study of blood T cell repertoires in COVID-19. Study-wide background: Acute and convalescent COVID-19 specimens originated in the United States, Italy and Spain. T cells, B-cell-depleted T cells, or PBMCs supplied cDNA or gDNA.

Study processing details: Amplifying reference gene primers gave estimates of nucleated cell counts. TCRdb keeps only in-frame clones here, not all; method: immunoSEQ multiplex PCR. The V and J calls and the clone size are those of that table, but D and trimming were determined from the DNA. Of around 210,000 clones in the sample, around 84% were seen once. CDR3 length: 15 amino acids. V was clipped by 2 bases and J by 7 bases; unmatched bases: 5. The germline gives CDR1 MNHNY, CDR2 SVGAGI (reference sequence). This clonotype was sampled from a human donor in a cohort sampled during active COVID-19. The sequencing sample was made of peripheral blood. The genes are TRBV6-6 and TRBJ2-1; TRBD1 agrees at 10 bases. The CDR3 DNA follows: TGTGCCAGCAGTTACCAAGGACAGGGGGTGAATGAGCAGTTCTTC. Its translation is CASSYQGQGVNEQFF.